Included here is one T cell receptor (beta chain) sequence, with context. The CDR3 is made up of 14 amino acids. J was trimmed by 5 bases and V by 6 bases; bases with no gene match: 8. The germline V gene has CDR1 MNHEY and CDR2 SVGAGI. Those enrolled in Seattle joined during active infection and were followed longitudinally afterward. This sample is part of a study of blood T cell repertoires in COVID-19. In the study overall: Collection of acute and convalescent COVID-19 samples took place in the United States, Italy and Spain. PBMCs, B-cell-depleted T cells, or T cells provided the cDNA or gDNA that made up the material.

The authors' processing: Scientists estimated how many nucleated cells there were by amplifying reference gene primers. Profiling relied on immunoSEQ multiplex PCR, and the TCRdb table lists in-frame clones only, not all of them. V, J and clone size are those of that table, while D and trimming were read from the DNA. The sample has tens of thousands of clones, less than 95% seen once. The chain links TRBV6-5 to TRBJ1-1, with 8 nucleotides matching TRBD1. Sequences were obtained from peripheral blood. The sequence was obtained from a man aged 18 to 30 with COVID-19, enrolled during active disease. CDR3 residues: CASRDTGGRTEAFF. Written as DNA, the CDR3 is TGTGCCAGCAGGGACACAGGGGGTCGGACTGAAGCTTTCTTT.